Shown below are 22 T cell receptor beta chains from a single sample sequenced in a study of TIL therapy for anti-PD-1-resistant metastatic lung cancer. The time point is: pre-treatment sample, taken before nivolumab and TIL therapy. The immunoSEQ assay was v3. Measured with immunoSEQ multiplex PCR; TCRdb has only the in-frame clones, and not every one. The table has tens of thousands of clones, about 70% seen once. The sample was blood, taken at baseline. Every receptor here comes from a person aged 25 to 79 with non-small cell lung cancer.

The rearrangement links TRBV7-8 to TRBJ1-1; D perhaps matches TRBD1 (6 bases). Trimming left V 1 base short and J 6 bases short, with 12 bases between. Germline V gives CDR1 SGHVS, CDR2 FQNEAQ. This CDR3 spans 14 amino acids. The DNA of the CDR3 is TGTGCCAGCAGCTTAGGACAGGCGATGGCTGAAGCTTTCTTT. This translates into CASSLGQAMAEAFF.

This clone was seen only once. The V and J genes are TRBV5-4 and TRBJ1-1, with D unresolved. The CDR3 is 15 amino acids. From germline, CDR1 is SGHNT and CDR2 YYREEE (reference sequence). Trimming left V 3 bases short and J 0 bases short, with 12 bases between. The CDR3 sequence is CASSSPASLNTEAFF. The CDR3 DNA reads as TGTGCCAGCAGCTCCCCCGCCTCGTTGAACACTGAAGCTTTCTTT.

The table lists this clone with a few counts. The rearrangement uses TRBV7-9 and TRBJ1-5; D unclear. V lost 5 bases, J lost 9 bases, and 14 bases lay in between. In germline, CDR1 is SEHNR, CDR2 FQNEAQ (reference sequence). This CDR3 is 13 amino acids long. The CDR3 region is CASSPQTKPPQHF. For the CDR3, the DNA is TGTGCCAGCAGCCCGCAAACAAAGCCGCCCCAGCATTTT.

This chain links TRBV5-1 with TRBJ2-1; 11 bases match TRBD2. The trim removed 0 bases at V and 9 bases at J, leaving 5 bases unmatched. This CDR3 has 15 amino acids. Germline V gives CDR1 SGHRS, CDR2 YFSETQ. The CDR3 bases are TGCGCCAGCAGCTTGGGACTAGCGGGGATTAGTGAGCAGTTCTTC. Its translation is CASSLGLAGISEQFF.

V and J are TRBV7-3 and TRBJ1-1; the match to TRBD1 covers 8 bases. V lost 5 bases to trimming and J lost 1 base; unmatched junction nucleotides: 3. Germline values: CDR1 SGHTA, CDR2 FQGTGA. The CDR3 totals 14 residues. CDR3 DNA sequence: TGTGCCAGCAGCCCAACAGGGGGGAACACTGAAGCTTTCTTT. This translates into CASSPTGGNTEAFF.

The chain combines TRBV6-1 with TRBJ2-4, with a tentative D call TRBD2 (5 bases). The germline V and J ends were trimmed by 3 bases and 7 bases, with 10 bases remaining between them. The germline V gene encodes CDR1 MNHNS and CDR2 SASEGT. The CDR3 has 13 amino acids. The CDR3 loop is CASSDGLGNIQYF. Written as DNA, the CDR3 is TGTGCCAGCAGTGACGGACTGGGGAACATTCAGTACTTC.

The V call is TRBV18, the J call TRBJ1-6; 9 nucleotides agree with TRBD1. The CDR3 consists of 15 residues. The junction had 6 bases not matched to a gene; V was cut back by 4 bases and J by 8 bases. Germline CDR1 KGHSH, CDR2 LQKENI. CDR3 in DNA: TGTGCCAGCTCACTAGGGACAGGGAGTGATTCACCCCTCCACTTT. Encoded protein: CASSLGTGSDSPLHF.

The chain carries TRBV18 and TRBJ2-7; a weak D match, TRBD2 (6 bases). The CDR3 totals 16 residues. Germline CDR1 is KGHSH and CDR2 is LQKENI. Trimming shortened V by 6 bases and J by 4 bases, and 22 bases separated the two germline ends. The CDR3 DNA reads as TGTGCCAGCTCCCTTCATCAAAGGGGTAGCGGTTACGAGCAGTACTTC. It encodes CASSLHQRGSGYEQYF.

The J gene is TRBJ2-1, the V gene TRBV2, with 8 positions matching TRBD2. Germline trimming cut 7 bases from V and 2 bases from J; bases unmatched to any gene: 19. The CDR3 length is 19 residues. Germline V gene sequence: CDR1 SNHLY, CDR2 FYNNEI. The CDR3 DNA reads as TGTGCCAGCACGGGGGGGAGGAGAGCTGGGGTCCCAACCTACAATGAGCAGTTCTTC. Amino acid sequence: CASTGGRRAGVPTYNEQFF.

The chain recombines TRBV9 with TRBJ2-2; the match to TRBD1 covers 8 bases. The length of the CDR3 is 14 residues. Germline trimming cut 4 bases from V and 5 bases from J; bases unmatched to any gene: 4. CDR1 and CDR2 (germline): SGDLS, YYNGEE. The CDR3 DNA sequence: TGTGCCAGCAGCAAAGGACAGGGAACCGGGGAGCTGTTTTTT. Translation gives CASSKGQGTGELFF. Variable domain in full (rest from reference TRBV9 and TRBJ2-2): DSGVTQTPKHLITATGQRVTLRCSPRSGDLSVYWYQQSLDQGLQFLIQYYNGEERAKGNILERFSAQQFPDLHSELNLSSLELGDSALYFCASSKGQGTGELFFGEGSRLTVL.

This chain links TRBV2 with TRBJ2-7; TRBD1 matches at 9 bases. J gave up 1 base and V 8 bases, and 6 bases lay outside the gene matches. Germline V gene lookup returns CDR1 SNHLY and CDR2 FYNNEI. The CDR3 has 14 residues. CDR3 nucleotide sequence: TGTGCCAGCCGACAACAGGGGGCATCCTACGAGCAGTACTTC. Encoded protein: CASRQQGASYEQYF. The entire variable domain, with the rest obtained from reference TRBV2 and TRBJ2-7, is as follows: EPEVTQTPSHQVTQMGQEVILRCVPISNHLYFYWYRQILGQKVEFLVSFYNNEISEKSEIFDDQFSVERPDGSNFTLKIRSTKLEDSAMYFCASRQQGASYEQYFGPGTRLTVT.

CDR3 region: CASSPGVEAFF. In DNA form, the CDR3 reads TGTGCCAGCAGCCCCGGGGTCGAAGCTTTCTTT. The chain carries TRBV4-2 and TRBJ1-1; no clear D gene. Germline V lookup: CDR1 LGHNA, CDR2 YNFKEQ. CDR3 size: 11 residues. Trimming pared 4 bases from V and 8 bases from J, leaving 8 bases between.

The count of this clone is one. The chain has TRBV11-1 and TRBJ2-1; D unresolved. V dropped 4 bases and J dropped 1 base, with 11 bases sitting between them. CDR1 and CDR2 from the germline V gene are SGHAT and FQDESV (reference sequence). The CDR3 runs 15 residues. This chain's CDR3 is CASSSQTGSYNEQFF. CDR3 coding DNA: TGTGCCAGCAGCTCGCAGACTGGTTCCTACAATGAGCAGTTCTTC.

CDR3 coding DNA: TGTGCCTGGAGCCGGGAAACTCCGAACACTGAAGCTTTCTTT. Amino acid sequence: CAWSRETPNTEAFF. The chain recombines TRBV30 with TRBJ1-1; D call uncertain. The CDR3 loop spans 14 amino acids. In germline, CDR1 is GTSNPN, CDR2 SVGIG (reference sequence). Trimming left V 3 bases short and J 1 base short, with 12 bases between.

This clone was counted a single time. At one boundary the junction diverges from the germline segment, which might be a read error. This rearrangement joins TRBV29-1 to TRBJ1-3; TRBD1 is a possible D gene (6 bases). Germline loops: CDR1 SQVTM, CDR2 ANQGSEA. The CDR3 totals 17 residues. As DNA, the CDR3 is TGCAGCGTAGAAGACAAACAGGGTAGTGGTCATGGAAACACCATATATTTT. This gives the protein CSVEDKQGSGHGNTIYF.

The V gene is TRBV18, the J gene TRBJ2-7, with TRBD1 identical over 8 bases. The CDR3 is 15 residues long. Germline trimming cut 1 base from V and 2 bases from J; bases unmatched to any gene: 4. Germline values: CDR1 KGHSH, CDR2 LQKENI. The CDR3 DNA is TGTGCCAGCTCACCACGACAGGGGACACCCTACGAGCAGTACTTC. This translates into CASSPRQGTPYEQYF.

The chain employs TRBV7-9 and TRBJ1-2; D not resolved. V lost 7 bases, J lost 4 bases, and 10 bases lay in between. The germline CDR1 and CDR2 sequences are SEHNR and FQNEAQ (reference sequence). The CDR3 length is 12 residues. The CDR3 nucleotides read TGTGCCAGCACCCCGCCCGGCTATGGCTACACCTTC. This encodes CASTPPGYGYTF.

The chain employs TRBV5-6 and TRBJ1-1; TRBD1 agrees at 7 bases. Per germline, CDR1 SGHDT and CDR2 YYEEEE. Germline trimming cut 4 bases from V and 0 bases from J; bases unmatched to any gene: 6. This CDR3 has 15 residues. The CDR3 nucleotides read TGTGCCAGCAGCCGAAACAGGGGCATGAACACTGAAGCTTTCTTT. Protein product: CASSRNRGMNTEAFF.

The V gene is TRBV5-4, the J gene TRBJ1-6, with TRBD1 matching over 7 bases. The CDR3 is 15 amino acids. The V and J ends lost 4 bases and 2 bases, in that order; junction bases with no gene match: 3. Germline-derived CDR1 and CDR2 are SGHNT and YYREEE (reference sequence). CDR3 nucleotides: TGTGCCAGCAGCCGACAGGGAGCCTATAATTCACCCCTCCACTTT. Translation gives CASSRQGAYNSPLHF.

This clone was found a few times. The V call is TRBV7-2, the J call TRBJ2-7; 7 bases fit TRBD1. V was pared by 3 bases and J by 0 bases, with 2 bases of the junction left unmatched. CDR1 and CDR2 from the germline V gene are SGHTA and FQGNSA. The CDR3 runs 14 residues. The CDR3 DNA reads TGTGCCAGCAGCTTTGACAGGGACTCCTACGAGCAGTACTTC. Protein product: CASSFDRDSYEQYF.

J is TRBJ2-5 and V is TRBV23-1; TRBD2 matches 8 bases. TRBV23-1 is flagged as an ORF with uncertain function. This CDR3 has 13 amino acids. V gave up 8 bases and J gave up 9 bases; unmatched junction bases: 11. The CDR3 DNA follows: TGCGCCAGCTCCTCGGGAGGGGTAAAGGCCCAGTACTTC. This encodes CASSSGGVKAQYF.

The chain combines TRBV27 with TRBJ2-7; 7 nucleotides match TRBD1. V gave up 5 bases and J gave up 4 bases; unmatched junction bases: 5. Germline CDR1 MNHEY, CDR2 SMNVEV (reference sequence). The CDR3 totals 13 residues. The CDR3 nucleotides are TGTGCCAGCAGTCAGGGGGTGACGTACGAGCAGTACTTC. Translating gives CASSQGVTYEQYF.